The source of this T cell receptor (beta chain) is a study of T cell changes during pregnancy in multiple sclerosis. Method: immunoSEQ multiplex PCR; TCRdb's copy keeps in-frame clones and lacks some. Of over 85,000 clones listed, roughly 90% are singletons. The CDR3 consists of 16 residues. V was pared by 5 bases and J by 0 bases, with 6 bases of the junction left unmatched. Germline V gene data show CDR1 as SGHVS and CDR2 as FQNEAQ. The chain has TRBV7-8 and TRBJ1-4, with TRBD1 identical over 7 bases. This TCR was recovered from a female donor in good health, enrolled as a control in a pregnancy study. Specimen: peripheral blood, collected in the first trimester of pregnancy. CDR3 amino acids: CASSVTGPPTNEKLFF. CDR3 bases: TGTGCCAGCAGCGTGACAGGGCCCCCAACTAATGAAAAACTGTTTTTT.